A selection of T cell receptor beta chains follows, all from one sample in a study of blood T cell repertoires in COVID-19. TCRdb's copy holds only in-frame clones and misses some; the assay was immunoSEQ multiplex PCR. The data hold 200,000 to 250,000 clones, with around 87% observed a single time. Sequencing was performed on PBMCs or T cells enriched from blood (not recorded which). The receptor set was obtained from a woman between 18 and 30 years old in a cohort exposed to, infected with or recovered from COVID-19 (not recorded which). Each CDR3 is given with its conserved first and last residue. A D gene is named only where the DNA matches it firmly. The size entry is marked missing in some rows and otherwise reads once, few, many or a size class.

TRBD2	TRBV6-5	-	TRBJ2-7	CASSYRRGGPYEQYF	TGTGCCAGCAGTTACCGGCGGGGGGGCCCGTATGAGCAGTACTTC
-	TRBV15	-	TRBJ1-2	CATSRDFGRDYGYTF	TGTGCCACCAGCAGAGATTTCGGGAGGGACTATGGCTACACCTTC
-	TRBV6-5	once	TRBJ1-2	CASKPGMCTF	TGTGCCAGCAAACCAGGGATGTGTACCTTC
-	TRBV9	-	TRBJ1-4	CASSPGTGDGKLFF	TGTGCCAGCAGCCCCGGGACGGGGGACGGAAAACTGTTTTTT
-	TRBV6-5	-	TRBJ2-7	CASSYSAGLAYEQYF	TGTGCCAGCAGTTACTCGGCAGGGCTGGCCTACGAGCAGTACTTC
TRBD2	TRBV3-1/TRBV3-2	-	TRBJ2-2	CASSQVRWLAGGNNTGELFF	TGTGCCAGCAGCCAAGTCCGGTGGCTAGCGGGGGGCAACAACACCGGGGAGCTGTTTTTT
TRBD1	TRBV30	-	TRBJ1-2	CAWRAPGTGENGYTF	TGTGCCTGGAGAGCTCCCGGGACAGGGGAGAATGGCTACACCTTC
TRBD2	TRBV11-1	-	TRBJ2-7	CASSLAGTSSYEQYF	TGTGCCAGCAGCTTGGCAGGGACTAGCTCCTACGAGCAGTACTTC
TRBD2	TRBV19	-	TRBJ2-7	CASTDASGGKQYF	TGTGCCAGTACCGACGCTAGCGGGGGTAAGCAGTACTTC
TRBD2	TRBV4-1	-	TRBJ2-1	CASSQPSRGRVNNEQFF	TGCGCCAGCAGCCAGCCTAGCAGAGGGAGGGTTAACAATGAGCAGTTCTTC
-	TRBV2	-	TRBJ1-2	CASRAGDYGYTF	TGTGCCAGCAGAGCAGGGGACTATGGCTACACCTTC
-	TRBV7-9	-	TRBJ2-7	CASSRYGTDEQYF	TGTGCCAGCAGCCGTTACGGTACCGACGAGCAGTACTTC
-	TRBV12-3/TRBV12-4	-	TRBJ1-1	CASSLGGLSEAFF	TGTGCCAGCAGTTTAGGGGGGCTTTCTGAAGCTTTCTTT
TRBD2	TRBV7-9	-	TRBJ2-3	CASSLRGVSTDTQYF	TGTGCCAGCAGCTTACGGGGGGTCAGCACAGATACGCAGTATTTT
TRBD1	TRBV24-1	once	TRBJ1-1	CATSEPDRGGRAFF	TGTGCCACCAGTGAGCCAGACAGGGGGGGGCGAGCTTTCTTT
TRBD1	TRBV9	-	TRBJ2-7	CASSVGWTGEYEQYF	TGTGCCAGCAGCGTAGGCTGGACAGGGGAGTACGAGCAGTACTTC
-	TRBV7-3	-	TRBJ2-1	CASSSLFLNEQFF	TGTGCCAGCAGCTCCCTTTTCTTAAATGAGCAGTTCTTC
-	TRBV12-3/TRBV12-4	-	TRBJ1-2	CASSSQGRGYTF	TGTGCCAGCAGTTCACAGGGTCGGGGCTACACCTTC
TRBD1	TRBV5-4	-	TRBJ2-2	CASSLRYRGRIGELFF	TGTGCCAGCAGCTTGAGGTACAGGGGGAGGATCGGGGAGCTGTTTTTT
TRBD1	TRBV24-1	-	TRBJ1-5	CAAGQGNQPQHF	TGTGCCGCCGGACAGGGGAATCAGCCCCAGCATTTT
TRBD1	TRBV9	-	TRBJ2-2	CASSGPGRDRDANTGELFF	TGTGCCAGCAGCGGGCCCGGACGGGACAGGGACGCGAACACCGGGGAGCTGTTTTTT
-	TRBV5-1	-	TRBJ1-1	CASSLGQGWTEAFF	TGCGCCAGCAGCTTGGGTCAGGGTTGGACTGAAGCTTTCTTT
-	TRBV5-1	-	TRBJ1-6	CASSSGTNNSPLHF	TGCGCCAGCAGCTCCGGGACTAATAATTCACCCCTCCACTTT
-	TRBV5-5	-	TRBJ2-3	CASSSQRTTDTQYF	TGTGCCAGCAGCTCTCAACGAACAACAGATACGCAGTATTTT
-	TRBV9	-	TRBJ1-2	CASSPSGGGSNGYTF	TGTGCCAGCAGCCCCAGCGGGGGGGGAAGTAATGGCTACACCTTC
TRBD1	TRBV12-3/TRBV12-4	-	TRBJ2-7	CASSLGQVEQYF	TGTGCCAGCAGTTTGGGACAGGTCGAGCAGTACTTC
-	TRBV3-1/TRBV3-2	-	TRBJ1-2	CASTLTPGENYGYTF	TGTGCCAGCACCCTGACCCCAGGGGAGAACTATGGCTACACCTTC